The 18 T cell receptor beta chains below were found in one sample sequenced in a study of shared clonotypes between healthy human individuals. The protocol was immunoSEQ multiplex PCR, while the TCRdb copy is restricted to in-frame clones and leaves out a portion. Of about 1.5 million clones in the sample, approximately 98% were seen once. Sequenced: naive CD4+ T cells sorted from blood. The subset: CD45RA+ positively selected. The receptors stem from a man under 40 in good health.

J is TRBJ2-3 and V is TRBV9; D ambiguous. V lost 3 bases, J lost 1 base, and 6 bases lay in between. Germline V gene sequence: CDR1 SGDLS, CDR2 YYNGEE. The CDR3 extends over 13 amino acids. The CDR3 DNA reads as TGTGCCAGCAGCGAAATGGGCACAGATACGCAGTATTTT. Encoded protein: CASSEMGTDTQYF.

CDR3 in amino acids: CASSFDRNSYEQYF. In DNA, the CDR3 is TGTGCCAGCAGTTTTGACAGGAACTCCTACGAGCAGTACTTC. V gene TRBV28 combines with J gene TRBJ2-7; tentative D call: TRBD1 (6 bases). The CDR3 extends over 14 amino acids. The germline gives CDR1 MDHEN, CDR2 SYDVKM. Trimming stripped 3 bases from V and 0 bases from J, with 9 bases between. Filled out from reference TRBV28 and TRBJ2-7, the complete variable domain reads DVKVTQSSRYLVKRTGEKVFLECVQDMDHENMFWYRQDPGLGLRLIYFSYDVKMKEKGDIPEGYSVSREKKERFSLILESASTNQTSMYLCASSFDRNSYEQYFGPGTRLTVT.

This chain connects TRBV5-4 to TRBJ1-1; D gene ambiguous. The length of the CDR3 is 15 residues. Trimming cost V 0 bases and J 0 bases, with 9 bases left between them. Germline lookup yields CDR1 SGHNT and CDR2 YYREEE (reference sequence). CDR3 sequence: CASSLATVLNTEAFF. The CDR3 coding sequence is TGTGCCAGCAGCTTGGCTACAGTGCTGAACACTGAAGCTTTCTTT.

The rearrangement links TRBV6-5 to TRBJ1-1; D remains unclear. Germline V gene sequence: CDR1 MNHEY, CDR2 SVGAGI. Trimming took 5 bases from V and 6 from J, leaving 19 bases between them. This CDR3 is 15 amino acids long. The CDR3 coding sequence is TGTGCCAGCAGTGGGGATTGGGCGAGTGAGGCTGAAGCTTTCTTT. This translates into CASSGDWASEAEAFF.

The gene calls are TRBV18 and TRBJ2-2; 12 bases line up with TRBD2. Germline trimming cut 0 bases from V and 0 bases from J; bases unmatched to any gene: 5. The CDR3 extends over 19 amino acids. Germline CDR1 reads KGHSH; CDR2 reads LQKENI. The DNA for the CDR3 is TGTGCCAGCTCACCACCTCGGCTAGCGGGAGGGGCGAACACCGGGGAGCTGTTTTTT. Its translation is CASSPPRLAGGANTGELFF. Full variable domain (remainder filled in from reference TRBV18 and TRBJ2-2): NAGVMQNPRHLVRRRGQEARLRCSPMKGHSHVYWYRQLPEEGLKFMVYLQKENIIDESGMPKERFSAEFPKEGPSILRIQQVVRGDSAAYFCASSPPRLAGGANTGELFFGEGSRLTVL.

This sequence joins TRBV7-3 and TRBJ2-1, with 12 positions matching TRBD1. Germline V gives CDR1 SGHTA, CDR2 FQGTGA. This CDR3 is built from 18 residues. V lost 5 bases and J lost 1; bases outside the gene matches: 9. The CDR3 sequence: CASSRGQGAVRSYNEQFF. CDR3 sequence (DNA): TGTGCCAGCAGCCGGGGACAGGGGGCGGTTAGGTCCTACAATGAGCAGTTCTTC.

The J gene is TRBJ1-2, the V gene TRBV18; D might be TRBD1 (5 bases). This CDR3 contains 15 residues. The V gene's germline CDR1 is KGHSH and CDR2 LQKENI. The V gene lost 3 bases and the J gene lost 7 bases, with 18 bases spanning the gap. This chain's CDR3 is CASSPGQGYLGGYTF. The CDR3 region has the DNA TGTGCCAGCTCACCCGGCCAGGGATATTTGGGTGGCTACACCTTC. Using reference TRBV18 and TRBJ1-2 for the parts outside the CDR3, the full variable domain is NAGVMQNPRHLVRRRGQEARLRCSPMKGHSHVYWYRQLPEEGLKFMVYLQKENIIDESGMPKERFSAEFPKEGPSILRIQQVVRGDSAAYFCASSPGQGYLGGYTFGSGTRLTVV.

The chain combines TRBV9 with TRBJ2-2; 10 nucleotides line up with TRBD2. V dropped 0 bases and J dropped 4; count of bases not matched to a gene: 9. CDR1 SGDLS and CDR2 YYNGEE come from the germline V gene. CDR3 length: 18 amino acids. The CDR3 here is CASSVAPAGGPSTGELFF. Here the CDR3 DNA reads TGTGCCAGCAGCGTAGCTCCAGCGGGAGGGCCCTCCACCGGGGAGCTGTTTTTT.

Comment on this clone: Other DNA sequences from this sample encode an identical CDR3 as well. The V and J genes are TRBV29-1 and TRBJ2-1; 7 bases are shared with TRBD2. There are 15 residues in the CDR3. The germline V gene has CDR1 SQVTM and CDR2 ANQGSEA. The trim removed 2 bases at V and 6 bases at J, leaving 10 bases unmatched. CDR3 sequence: CSVERLAGVGNEQFF. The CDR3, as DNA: TGCAGCGTTGAACGGTTGGCGGGAGTTGGCAATGAGCAGTTCTTC.

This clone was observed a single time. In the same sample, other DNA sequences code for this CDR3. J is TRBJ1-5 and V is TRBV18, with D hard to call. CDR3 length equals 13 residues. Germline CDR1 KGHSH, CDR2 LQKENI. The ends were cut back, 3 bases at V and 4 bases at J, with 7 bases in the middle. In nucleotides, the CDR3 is TGTGCCAGCTCACCTTCTGTAAATCAGCCCCAGCATTTT. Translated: CASSPSVNQPQHF.

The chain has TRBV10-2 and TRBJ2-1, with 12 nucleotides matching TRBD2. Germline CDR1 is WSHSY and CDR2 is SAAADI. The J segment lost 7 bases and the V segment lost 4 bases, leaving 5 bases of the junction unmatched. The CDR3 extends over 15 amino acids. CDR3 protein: CASSALAGGGNEQFF. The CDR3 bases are TGCGCCAGCAGTGCCCTAGCGGGAGGGGGGAATGAGCAGTTCTTC.

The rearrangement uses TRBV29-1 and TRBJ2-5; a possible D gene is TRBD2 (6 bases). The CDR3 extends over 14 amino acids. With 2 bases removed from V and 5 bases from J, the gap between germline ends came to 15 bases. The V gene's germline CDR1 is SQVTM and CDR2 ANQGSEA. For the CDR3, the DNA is TGCAGCGTTGAACCCAGACTAGTAGGGGAGACCCAGTACTTC. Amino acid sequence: CSVEPRLVGETQYF.

CDR3 in DNA: TGTGCCAGCAGACCCGGGACAGAATATCAGCCCCAGCATTTT. Its translation is CASRPGTEYQPQHF. The chain employs TRBV2 and TRBJ1-5, with TRBD1 matching 7 bases. The CDR3 is made up of 14 amino acids. V dropped 6 bases and J dropped 5; count of bases not matched to a gene: 7. In germline, CDR1 is SNHLY, CDR2 FYNNEI. Together with reference TRBV2 and TRBJ1-5, the CDR3 gives the full variable domain: EPEVTQTPSHQVTQMGQEVILRCVPISNHLYFYWYRQILGQKVEFLVSFYNNEISEKSEIFDDQFSVERPDGSNFTLKIRSTKLEDSAMYFCASRPGTEYQPQHFGDGTRLSIL.

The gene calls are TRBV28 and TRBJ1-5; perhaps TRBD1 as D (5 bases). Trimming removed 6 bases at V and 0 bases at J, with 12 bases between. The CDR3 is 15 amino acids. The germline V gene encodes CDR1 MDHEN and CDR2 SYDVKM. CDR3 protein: CASRTPGTSNQPQHF. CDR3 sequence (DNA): TGTGCCAGCAGAACCCCAGGGACTAGCAATCAGCCCCAGCATTTT.

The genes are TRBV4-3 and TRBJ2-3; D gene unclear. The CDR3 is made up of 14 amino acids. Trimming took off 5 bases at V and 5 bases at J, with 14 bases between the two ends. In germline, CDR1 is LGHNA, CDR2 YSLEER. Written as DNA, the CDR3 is TGCGCCAGCAGCGGCGTATTGGGCGGAGATACGCAGTATTTT. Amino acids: CASSGVLGGDTQYF.

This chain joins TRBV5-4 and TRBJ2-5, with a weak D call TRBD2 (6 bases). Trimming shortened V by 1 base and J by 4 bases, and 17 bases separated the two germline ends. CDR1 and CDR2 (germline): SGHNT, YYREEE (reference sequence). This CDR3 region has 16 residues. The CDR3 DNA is TGTGCCAGCAGCTTGTCCGCGGGTAGCGGAGGAGAGACCCAGTACTTC. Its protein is CASSLSAGSGGETQYF. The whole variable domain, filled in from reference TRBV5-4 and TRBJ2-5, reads ETGVTQSPTHLIKTRGQQVTLRCSSQSGHNTVSWYQQALGQGPQFIFQYYREEENGRGNFPPRFSGLQFPNYSSELNVNALELDDSALYLCASSLSAGSGGETQYFGPGTRLLVL.

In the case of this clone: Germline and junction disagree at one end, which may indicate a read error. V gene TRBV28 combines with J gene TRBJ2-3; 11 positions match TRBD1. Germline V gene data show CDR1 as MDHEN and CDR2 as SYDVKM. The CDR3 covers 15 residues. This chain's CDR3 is CASSTRTGGTDTQYF. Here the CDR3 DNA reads TGTGCCAGCAGTACACGGACAGGGGGCACGGATACGCAGTATTTT.

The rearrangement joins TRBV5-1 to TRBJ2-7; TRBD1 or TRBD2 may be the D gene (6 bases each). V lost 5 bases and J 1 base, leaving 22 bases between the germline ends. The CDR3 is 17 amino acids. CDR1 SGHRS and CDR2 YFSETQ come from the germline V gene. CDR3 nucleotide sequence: TGCGCCAGCAGACGTGGCTCTTGGGGGGACATTTCCTACGAGCAGTACTTC. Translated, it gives CASRRGSWGDISYEQYF.